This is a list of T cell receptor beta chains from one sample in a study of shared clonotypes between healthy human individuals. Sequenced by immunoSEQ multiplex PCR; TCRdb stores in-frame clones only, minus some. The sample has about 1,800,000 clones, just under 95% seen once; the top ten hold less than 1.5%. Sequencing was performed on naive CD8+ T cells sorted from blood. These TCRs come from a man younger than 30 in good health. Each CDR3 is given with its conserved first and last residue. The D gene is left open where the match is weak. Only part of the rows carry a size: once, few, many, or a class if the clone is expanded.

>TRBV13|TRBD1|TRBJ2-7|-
TGTGCCAGCAGGGGGACAGGGGGCTCTTACGAGCAGTACTTC
CASRGTGGSYEQYF
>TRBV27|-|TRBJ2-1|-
TGTGCCAGCAGCCAGAGGAGAGCCGCCTCCTACAATGAGCAGTTCTTC
CASSQRRAASYNEQFF
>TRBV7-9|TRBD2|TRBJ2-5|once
TGTGCCAGCAGCTCAGGGGCTAGCGGGAGTAGGAGGGAGACCCAGTACTTC
CASSSGASGSRRETQYF
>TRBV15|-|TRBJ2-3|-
TGTGCCACCACCCGAGGGGCGCCGGATACGCAGTATTTT
CATTRGAPDTQYF
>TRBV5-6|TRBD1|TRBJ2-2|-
TGTGCCAGCAGCCTCACGGGACAGGGGGACACCGGGGAGCTGTTTTTT
CASSLTGQGDTGELFF
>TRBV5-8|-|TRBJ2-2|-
TGTGCCAGCAGCTTATATACCGGGGAGCTGTTTTTT
CASSLYTGELFF
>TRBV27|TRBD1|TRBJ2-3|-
TGTGCCAGCAGTTGGGAACAGGGGGCTCGGACAGATACGCAGTATTTT
CASSWEQGARTDTQYF
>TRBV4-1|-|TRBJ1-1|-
TGCGCCAGCAACAAGGACAGCACCTTGAGGGCTGAAGCTTTCTTT
CASNKDSTLRAEAFF
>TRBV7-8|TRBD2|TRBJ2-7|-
TGTGCCAGCAGCCACACTAGCGGGGGGAGCTCCTACGAGCAGTACTTC
CASSHTSGGSSYEQYF
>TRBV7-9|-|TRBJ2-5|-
TGTGCCAGCAGCTGGGACCTGGCGGGCGAGACCCAGTACTTC
CASSWDLAGETQYF
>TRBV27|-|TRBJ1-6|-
TGTGCCAGCAGTTCAGCGGGCGTCCGCTCCTATAATTCACCCCTCCACTTT
CASSSAGVRSYNSPLHF
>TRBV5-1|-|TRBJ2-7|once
TGCGCCAGCAGCTTGACAACCTCCTACGAGCAGTACTTC
CASSLTTSYEQYF
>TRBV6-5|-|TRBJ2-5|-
TGTGCCAGCAGTTCGATCCGGGCCCAAGAGACCCAGTACTTC
CASSSIRAQETQYF
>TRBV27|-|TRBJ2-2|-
TGTGCCAGCAGTTTAACGCCATTCGGCACCGGGGAGCTGTTTTTT
CASSLTPFGTGELFF
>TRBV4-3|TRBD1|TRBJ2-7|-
TGCGCCAGCAGCCAAGACGAGATTGACAGGGACGACGAGCAGTACTTC
CASSQDEIDRDDEQYF
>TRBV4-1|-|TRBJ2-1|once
TGCGCCAGCAGCCAAGTTTTCGGCGGTTGGGACCTCAATGAGCAGTTCTTC
CASSQVFGGWDLNEQFF
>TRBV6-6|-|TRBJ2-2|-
TGTGCCAGCAGTTCTTGGACAGACACCGGGGAGCTGTTTTTT
CASSSWTDTGELFF
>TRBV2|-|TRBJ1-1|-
TGTGCCAGCAGTGAATCGGGCACATCTGAAGCTTTCTTT
CASSESGTSEAFF
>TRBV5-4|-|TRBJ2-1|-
TGTGCCATTCTTGAGGACTCCAGCAATGAGCAGTTCTTC
CAILEDSSNEQFF
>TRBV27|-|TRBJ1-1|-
TGTGCCAGCACCCCGGACAGGAACACTGAAGCTTTCTTT
CASTPDRNTEAFF
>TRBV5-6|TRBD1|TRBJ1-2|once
TGTGCCAGCAGCGAGAACAGGGGCGAGGCCTATGGCTACACCTTC
CASSENRGEAYGYTF
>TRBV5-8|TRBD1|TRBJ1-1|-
TGTGCCAGCTCCTTTATACAGGGGTTGGGCACTGAAGCTTTCTTT
CASSFIQGLGTEAFF
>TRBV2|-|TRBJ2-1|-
TGTGCCAGCAGTGAGAGACTGCTAGACAATGAGCAGTTCTTC
CASSERLLDNEQFF
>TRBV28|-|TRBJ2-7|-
TGTGCCAGCAGTCCGCCGCCTTCGGGAGCGTACGAGCAGTACTTC
CASSPPPSGAYEQYF
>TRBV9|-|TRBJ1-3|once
TGTGCCAGCAGCGTAGGGATGGGCCCCGGAAACACCATATATTTT
CASSVGMGPGNTIYF
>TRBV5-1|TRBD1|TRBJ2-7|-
TGCGCCAGCAGCTTGGTTCAGGGGGCGCAAGAGCAGTACTTC
CASSLVQGAQEQYF
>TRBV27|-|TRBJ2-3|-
TGTGCCAGCGTCTCCCCCGGGGGCCCCCCAGATACGCAGTATTTT
CASVSPGGPPDTQYF
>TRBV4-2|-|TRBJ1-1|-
TGTGCCAGCAGCCAAGAGAGGAACACTGAAGCTTTCTTT
CASSQERNTEAFF
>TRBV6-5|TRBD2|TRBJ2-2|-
TGTGCCAGCAGTTACTGGACTAGCGGAGCCGGGGAGCTGTTTTTT
CASSYWTSGAGELFF
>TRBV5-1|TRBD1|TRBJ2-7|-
TGCGCCAGCAGCTTGGAGGGGGCCAGCTCCTACGAGCAGTACTTC
CASSLEGASSYEQYF
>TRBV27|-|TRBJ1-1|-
TGTGCCAGCAGTCCCTCCGGGGGCGAATGGTTTAACACTGAAGCTTTCTTT
CASSPSGGEWFNTEAFF
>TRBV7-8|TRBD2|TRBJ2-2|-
TGTGCCAGCAGCGTACCTAGCGGGGTGAACACCGGGGAGCTGTTTTTT
CASSVPSGVNTGELFF
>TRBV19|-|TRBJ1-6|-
TGTGCCATTCGAGGGCCAGCCGCGAATTCACCCCTCCACTTT
CAIRGPAANSPLHF
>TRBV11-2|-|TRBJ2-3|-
TGTGCCAGCAGCTTTCCCTCAGGAGGCACAGATACGCAGTATTTT
CASSFPSGGTDTQYF
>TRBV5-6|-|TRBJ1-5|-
TGTGCCAGCAGCTTGATGTTCAGGGTTCGGGTACAGAATCAGCCCCAGCATTTT
CASSLMFRVRVQNQPQHF
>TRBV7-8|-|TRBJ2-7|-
TGTGCCAGCAGCTCCAGGGATTCCTACGAGCAGTACTTC
CASSSRDSYEQYF
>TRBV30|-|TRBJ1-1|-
TGTGCCTGGAGTGACCCCGCCGGGGGGACTGAAGCTTTCTTT
CAWSDPAGGTEAFF
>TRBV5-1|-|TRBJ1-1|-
TGCGCCAGCAGCTTGTACGGAGGGGACACTGAAGCTTTCTTT
CASSLYGGDTEAFF
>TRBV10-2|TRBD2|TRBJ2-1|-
TGCGCCACCCTAGCGGGGGTGCGAGCGAATGAGCAGTTCTTC
CATLAGVRANEQFF
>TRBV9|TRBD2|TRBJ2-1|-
TGTGCCAGCAGCGTAGGGGGAGGGAGTGGGTACAATGAGCAGTTCTTC
CASSVGGGSGYNEQFF
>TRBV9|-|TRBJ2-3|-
TGTGCCAGCAGCGTAGGAGGGGGGAAAGATACGCAGTATTTT
CASSVGGGKDTQYF
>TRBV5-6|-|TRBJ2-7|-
TGTGCCAGCAGCTTGGGTTGGGGGGAGCAGTACTTC
CASSLGWGEQYF
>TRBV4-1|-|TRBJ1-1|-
TGCGCCAGCAGCCAAAATTGGGCAGACACTGAAGCTTTCTTT
CASSQNWADTEAFF
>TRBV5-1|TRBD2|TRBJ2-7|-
TGCGCCAGCAGCCTTTCGGGAGGGCACGAGCAGTACTTC
CASSLSGGHEQYF
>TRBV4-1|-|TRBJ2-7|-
TGCGCCAGCAGCCATTCTAGGACGGAAACCTACGAGCAGTACTTC
CASSHSRTETYEQYF
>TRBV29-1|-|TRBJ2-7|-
TGCAGCGTTGATGGCCCGGGTTACGAGCAGTACTTC
CSVDGPGYEQYF
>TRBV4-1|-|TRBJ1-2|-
TGCGCCAGCAGCCAAGATGGCGGGAAAAACTATGGCTACACCTTC
CASSQDGGKNYGYTF
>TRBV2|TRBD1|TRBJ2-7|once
TGTGCCAGCAGTCCCGGGACAGGGGGCGAGCAGTACTTC
CASSPGTGGEQYF
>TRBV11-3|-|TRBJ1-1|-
TGTGCCAGCAGGTCCGAAGCTTTCTTT
CASRSEAFF
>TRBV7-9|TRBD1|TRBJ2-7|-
TGTGCCAGCAGTCTGGCGGCAGGGACAGGGGGCTACGAGCAGTACTTC
CASSLAAGTGGYEQYF
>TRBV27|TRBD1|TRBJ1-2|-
TGTGCCAGCAGTTTCTCCGGGACAGGGCTTTGGAAGGGCTACACCTTC
CASSFSGTGLWKGYTF
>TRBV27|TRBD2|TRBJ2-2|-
TGTGCCAGCAGTCCCTCTACTAGCGGGAGGGCCCCCGGGGAGCTGTTTTTT
CASSPSTSGRAPGELFF
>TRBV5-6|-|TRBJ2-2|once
TGTGCCAGCAGCTGGACGGTGGCCGGGGAGCTGTTTTTT
CASSWTVAGELFF
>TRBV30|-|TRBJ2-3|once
TGTGCCTGGAGCCAAGGCACAGATACGCAGTATTTT
CAWSQGTDTQYF
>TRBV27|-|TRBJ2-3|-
TGTGCCAGCAGTTTGCTGAGGGATACGCAGTATTTT
CASSLLRDTQYF
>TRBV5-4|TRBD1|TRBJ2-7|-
TGTGCCAGCAGCCCGGCGGGACAGGGGATCCACGAGCAGTACTTC
CASSPAGQGIHEQYF
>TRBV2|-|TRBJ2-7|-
TGTGCCAGCAGTCCTAGGGACACGCTCTACGAGCAGTACTTC
CASSPRDTLYEQYF
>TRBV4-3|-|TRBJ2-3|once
TGCGCCAGCAGCCAAGAGTCTATCAGCACAGATACGCAGTATTTT
CASSQESISTDTQYF
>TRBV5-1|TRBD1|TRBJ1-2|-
TGCGCCAGCAGCTCCCAGGGGGGCTTGGGTGGCTACACCTTC
CASSSQGGLGGYTF